This T cell receptor beta chain appears in the sequencing data of a study of radiation and T cells in renal cell carcinoma. The germline gives CDR1 SGHVS, CDR2 FQNEAQ. Trimming stripped 0 bases from V and 7 bases from J, with 9 bases between. The CDR3 loop spans 14 amino acids. Indicated time point: baseline pretreatment blood. The treatment is: 15 Gy SBRT to primary tumor, nephrectomy 4 weeks later. Sequencing was performed with immunoSEQ multiplex PCR; in TCRdb, only in-frame clones are kept and a portion is missing. The data show tens of thousands of clones, approximately 83% seen once. In this sample, this clone turned up once.

V and J are TRBV7-8 and TRBJ2-2; D unclear. The clonotype was recovered from a man in his sixties with renal cell carcinoma. This material consisted of blood, taken from a patient whose treatment included radiotherapy and nephrectomy. The CDR3 coding sequence is TGTGCCAGCAGCTTAGCTTGGGGTCGCGGGGAGCTGTTTTTT. Translation: CASSLAWGRGELFF.